This T cell receptor (beta chain) was obtained from a study of T-cell memory formation after mild COVID-19. Looking at the study overall: TCR clusters were mostly confined to one donor each.

Findings and limits, study-wide: Of the contracting clones, CD4+ ones lay mainly in CM and EM, and CD8+ ones in EMRA.

This clonotype occurred many times. Its specificity is not known. The germline V gene has CDR1 SEHNR and CDR2 FQNEAQ (reference sequence). The CDR3 length is 15 residues. V lost 4 bases, J lost 6 bases, and 9 bases stayed unmatched. TCRdb independently ran MiXCR on the 5' RACE reads; one entry per CDR3 protein. The table shows 450,000 or so distinct CDR3 sequences, with about 19% occurring only once. The chain carries TRBV7-9 and TRBJ1-5; TRBD1 matches at 7 bases. The sample consisted of PBMCs or a T cell subset sorted from them (not recorded which). The clonotype originates from an adult woman who had mild COVID-19 (a few samples of this study predate the infection). Cell type and time point are not known. The CDR3 protein is CASSSQGVGSQPQHF. The DNA for the CDR3 is TGTGCCAGCAGCTCCCAGGGGGTAGGAAGTCAGCCCCAGCATTTT.